This TCR beta chain is from a study of blood T cell repertoires in COVID-19. Profiling relied on immunoSEQ multiplex PCR, and the TCRdb table lists in-frame clones only, not all of them. Of 150,000 to 200,000 clones detected, approximately 74% appear once; the ten largest clones hold less than 3%. The sequenced material came from peripheral blood. The receptor was isolated from a woman aged 80 or over with acute or convalescent COVID-19.

CDR3 nucleotide sequence: TGTGCCAGCAGCTGGGGTCGCGAGGGGGCGGTCGGCTACACCTTC. Amino acid sequence: CASSWGREGAVGYTF. The chain recombines TRBV5-6 with TRBJ1-2; 7 bases align to TRBD1. With V trimmed by 3 bases and J by 8 bases, 13 bases remained unmatched. CDR1 and CDR2 from the germline V gene are SGHDT and YYEEEE. The CDR3 has 15 amino acids.